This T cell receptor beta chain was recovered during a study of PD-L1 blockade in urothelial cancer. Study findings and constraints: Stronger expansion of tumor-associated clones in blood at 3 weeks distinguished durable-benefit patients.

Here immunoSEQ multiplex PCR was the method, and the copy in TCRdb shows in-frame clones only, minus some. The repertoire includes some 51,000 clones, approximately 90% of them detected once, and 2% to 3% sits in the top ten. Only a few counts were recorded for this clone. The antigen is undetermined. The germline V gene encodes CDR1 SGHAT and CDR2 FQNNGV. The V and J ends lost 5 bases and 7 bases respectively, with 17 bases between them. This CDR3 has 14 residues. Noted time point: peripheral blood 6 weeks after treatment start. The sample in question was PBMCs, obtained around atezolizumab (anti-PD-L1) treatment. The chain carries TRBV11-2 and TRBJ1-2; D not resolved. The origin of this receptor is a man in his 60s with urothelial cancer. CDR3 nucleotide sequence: TGTGCCAGCAGCCCCTCCGACTTCCCCACTGGCTACACCTTC. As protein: CASSPSDFPTGYTF.